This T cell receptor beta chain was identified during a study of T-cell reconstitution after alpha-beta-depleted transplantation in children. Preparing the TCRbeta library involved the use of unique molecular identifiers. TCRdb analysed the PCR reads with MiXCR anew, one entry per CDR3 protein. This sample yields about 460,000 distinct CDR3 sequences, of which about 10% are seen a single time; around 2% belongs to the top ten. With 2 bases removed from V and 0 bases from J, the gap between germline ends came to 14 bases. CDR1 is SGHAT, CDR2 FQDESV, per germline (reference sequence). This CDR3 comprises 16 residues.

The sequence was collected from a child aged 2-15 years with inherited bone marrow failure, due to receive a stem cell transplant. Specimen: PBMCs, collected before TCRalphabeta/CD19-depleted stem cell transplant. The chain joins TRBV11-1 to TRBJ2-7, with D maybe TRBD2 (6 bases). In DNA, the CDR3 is TGTGCCAGCAGCTTACCGGCTAGCGAACACTCCTACGAGCAGTACTTC. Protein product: CASSLPASEHSYEQYF.